These 15 T cell receptor beta chains share one sample of origin, sequenced in a study of T cells in Graves' hyperthyroidism and ophthalmopathy. Regions amplified from RNA transcripts were the TCR beta CDR3 regions. Initially, a first-round RT-PCR of the TCR CDR3 employed the HTBI primer set. MiXCR, run by TCRdb on the multiplex PCR reads, gives a single entry per CDR3 protein. The data show 490,000 or so distinct CDR3 sequences, with about 20% seen just once and 47% held by the top ten. Sequencing was carried out using blood. The receptors here all came from a man aged 35-49 years with Graves' ophthalmopathy.

This chain links TRBV28 with TRBJ1-2; possibly TRBD1 for D (6 bases). V dropped 3 bases and J dropped 4 bases, with 12 bases sitting between them. The CDR3 runs 14 residues. Germline V gives CDR1 MDHEN, CDR2 SYDVKM. The CDR3 loop is CASSLVDSPYGYTF. The DNA for the CDR3 is TGTGCCAGCAGTTTGGTGGACAGCCCCTATGGCTACACCTTC.

This clonotype was seen ten or more times. This chain joins TRBV18 and TRBJ1-1; tentatively, D is TRBD1 (5 bases). Germline CDR1 and CDR2: KGHSH and LQKENI. Trimming pared 2 bases from V and 5 bases from J, leaving 12 bases between. This CDR3 is 14 amino acids long. CDR3 amino acids: CASSPGGAVTEAFF. The CDR3 DNA sequence: TGTGCCAGCTCACCAGGAGGGGCTGTTACTGAAGCTTTCTTT.

This clonotype was seen a handful of times. At one boundary the junction diverges from the germline segment, which might be a read error. This chain joins TRBV7-8 and TRBJ1-6, with D possibly TRBD1 on 5 matching bases. The CDR3 contains 14 residues. Germline CDR1 is SGHVS and CDR2 is FQNEAQ. CDR3 DNA sequence: TGTGCCAGCAGCCTAGCGCAGGGTTTCTCACCCCTCCACTTT. It translates to CASSLAQGFSPLHF. Drawing the rest from reference TRBV7-8 and TRBJ1-6, the complete variable domain is GAGVSQSPRYKVAKRGQDVALRCDPISGHVSLFWYQQALGQGPEFLTYFQNEAQLDKSGLPSDRFFAERPEGSVSTLKIQRTQQEDSAVYLCASSLAQGFSPLHFGNGTRLTVT.

This clonotype was observed a handful of times. V gene TRBV6-2 or TRBV6-3 combines with J gene TRBJ2-1; TRBD1 agrees at 9 bases. V lost 4 bases, J lost 0 bases, and 10 bases stayed unmatched. The CDR3 is 18 amino acids. Germline CDR1 is MNHEY and CDR2 is SVGEGT. The CDR3 spells CASSSTTGTGTSYNEQFF. The CDR3 DNA is TGTGCCAGCAGTTCAACCACCGGGACAGGGACCTCCTACAATGAGCAGTTCTTC.

This clonotype was counted ten times or more. V and J are TRBV10-3 and TRBJ2-5, with 11 bases fitting TRBD2. The V gene end was trimmed by 6 bases and the J gene end by 1 base; junction bases not matched to a gene: 4. The CDR3 sequence is 15 residues long. Germline CDR1 is ENHRY and CDR2 is SYGVKD. The CDR3 sequence: CAISTSGGTQETQYF. DNA for the CDR3: TGTGCCATCAGCACTAGCGGGGGAACCCAAGAGACCCAGTACTTC.

This clonotype was observed a few times. The gene calls are TRBV6-1 and TRBJ2-7; 11 positions agree with TRBD2. Losses at the gene ends were 5 bases for V and 4 bases for J; bases not matched to a gene: 7. The germline gives CDR1 MNHNS, CDR2 SASEGT. The CDR3 consists of 15 residues. The CDR3 DNA reads as TGTGCCAGCAGTAGAGAACTAGCGGGAGTTTACGAGCAGTACTTC. It codes for CASSRELAGVYEQYF.

This rearrangement joins TRBV11-2 to TRBJ1-2; D perhaps matches TRBD1 (5 bases). There are 14 residues in the CDR3. The V end lost 5 bases, the J end lost 1 base, and 11 bases lay between the germline ends. Germline assignment: CDR1 SGHAT and CDR2 FQNNGV. The CDR3 here is CASSPTQGNYGYTF. As DNA, the CDR3 is TGTGCCAGCAGCCCCACGCAGGGTAACTATGGCTACACCTTC.

The chain couples TRBV19 to TRBJ2-1, with D possibly being TRBD2 (6 bases). The CDR3 has 16 residues. Germline-derived CDR1 and CDR2 are LNHDA and SQIVND (reference sequence). V was cut by 2 bases and J by 9 bases, with 20 bases left in between. CDR3: CASSIRGAVEAGEQFF. The CDR3 DNA sequence: TGTGCCAGTAGTATAAGGGGAGCGGTAGAAGCGGGTGAGCAGTTCTTC.

This clonotype was seen ten or more times. The chain uses TRBV5-1 and TRBJ1-1, with D possibly being TRBD1 (6 bases). Germline V gene data show CDR1 as SGHRS and CDR2 as YFSETQ. The CDR3 is 15 amino acids. V gave up 3 bases and J gave up 0 bases, with 12 bases separating them. CDR3 protein: CASSSRGGLNTEAFF. The CDR3 region has the DNA TGCGCCAGCAGCTCCCGGGGGGGCTTGAACACTGAAGCTTTCTTT.

There are many counts of this clonotype. This chain joins TRBV30 and TRBJ2-7, with 8 positions matching TRBD2. Germline V gives CDR1 GTSNPN, CDR2 SVGIG (reference sequence). Trimming cost V 5 bases and J 2 bases; bases outside gene matches: 11. CDR3 length equals 15 residues. The CDR3 loop reads CAWAPGGPLPYEQYF. The CDR3 coding sequence is TGTGCCTGGGCCCCGGGAGGGCCGTTACCCTACGAGCAGTACTTC.

Of note for this clonotype: Just one base apart from a much larger clone, this may be a read error. V is TRBV20-1 and J is TRBJ2-1; a possible D gene is TRBD2 (5 bases). Germline CDR1 is DFQATT and CDR2 is SNEGSKA (reference sequence). The CDR3 totals 16 residues. The CDR3 coding sequence is TGCGGTGCTAGCCTCACCCGGGCGTCCTTGTACAATGAGCAGTTCTTC. It codes for CGASLTRASLYNEQFF.

This clonotype showed up many times. The genes are TRBV7-9 and TRBJ2-2, with no clear D. V lost 4 bases to trimming and J lost 5 bases, with 8 bases between them. The germline CDR1 and CDR2 sequences are SEHNR and FQNEAQ (reference sequence). CDR3 length: 13 residues. The CDR3: CASSSPGTGELFF. The CDR3 coding sequence is TGTGCCAGCAGCTCACCCGGAACCGGGGAGCTGTTTTTT.

The table lists this clonotype with many counts. The chain employs TRBV2 and TRBJ2-1; TRBD2 agrees at 7 bases. V trimming: 3 bases; J trimming: 1 base; junction bases outside the gene matches: 3. This CDR3 spans 15 amino acids. Germline V lookup: CDR1 SNHLY, CDR2 FYNNEI. CDR3 sequence: CASSDSSGSYNEQFF. DNA of the CDR3: TGTGCCAGCAGTGATTCTAGCGGATCCTACAATGAGCAGTTCTTC.

The chain joins TRBV24-1 to TRBJ2-1; D unresolved. Germline CDR1 is KGHDR and CDR2 is SFDVKD. The CDR3 extends over 13 amino acids. The V end lost 3 bases, the J end lost 10 bases, and 12 bases lay between the germline ends. CDR3 DNA sequence: TGTGCCACCAGTGATGGGCTCGTGGGCGAGCAGTTCTTC. Residues: CATSDGLVGEQFF.

This clonotype has only a few counts. The chain recombines TRBV9 with TRBJ2-7; weak D call: TRBD1 (6 bases). This CDR3 comprises 14 residues. Germline-derived CDR1 and CDR2 are SGDLS and YYNGEE. V lost 0 bases to trimming and J lost 3 bases, with 10 bases between them. The CDR3 here is CASSVDQGIYEQYF. In DNA form, the CDR3 reads TGTGCCAGCAGCGTAGACCAGGGGATCTACGAGCAGTACTTC. The full variable domain, in which reference TRBV9 and TRBJ2-7 provide the parts outside the CDR3, is DSGVTQTPKHLITATGQRVTLRCSPRSGDLSVYWYQQSLDQGLQFLIQYYNGEERAKGNILERFSAQQFPDLHSELNLSSLELGDSALYFCASSVDQGIYEQYFGPGTRLTVT.